A single sample gave rise to the 13 T cell receptor beta chains below, sequenced in a study of CD8+ T cells in alopecia areata. Sequencing used cDNA as its template, made by extracting RNA and reverse transcribing it. The method was immunoSEQ multiplex PCR; TCRdb's version includes in-frame clones alone and lacks a portion of them. Among approximately 150,000 clones, around 86% were seen once, and the ten largest hold roughly 13%. Treatment given: oral pan-JAK inhibitor, 5-10 mg twice daily. Material: CD8+ T cells sorted from blood, obtained at week 4, from a patient treated with tofacitinib. Source of these receptors: a human donor with alopecia areata.

This chain connects TRBV13 to TRBJ2-1, with TRBD1 as a possible D gene (6 bases). Trimming left V 5 bases short and J 7 bases short, with 21 bases between. The CDR3 runs to 16 residues. The germline V gene has CDR1 PRHDT and CDR2 FYEKMQ (reference sequence). Here the CDR3 DNA reads TGTGCCAGCAGCACGTGGGCCACAGGGAGTCAGAATGAGCAGTTCTTC. Translating gives CASSTWATGSQNEQFF.

The rearrangement joins TRBV19 to TRBJ1-1; D unclear. The CDR3 runs to 14 residues. Germline assignment: CDR1 LNHDA and CDR2 SQIVND (reference sequence). The V and J ends lost 3 bases and 1 base respectively, with 9 bases between them. CDR3 in amino acids: CASSILSENTEAFF. CDR3 bases: TGTGCCAGTAGTATCCTATCAGAGAACACTGAAGCTTTCTTT.

The CDR3 nucleotides read TGTGCCAGTAGTGAACTCCAGGGGGTCACTGAAGCTTTCTTT. It is translated as CASSELQGVTEAFF. This chain uses TRBV19 with TRBJ1-1; 7 positions match TRBD1. The CDR3 contains 14 residues. Germline V lookup: CDR1 LNHDA, CDR2 SQIVND (reference sequence). J was trimmed by 4 bases and V by 5 bases; bases with no gene match: 7.

J is TRBJ2-1 and V is TRBV4-1; TRBD1 aligns across 10 bases. The V and J ends lost 4 bases and 5 bases, in that order; junction bases with no gene match: 5. CDR3 length equals 15 residues. The germline V gene encodes CDR1 MGHRA and CDR2 YSYEKL. The DNA for the CDR3 is TGCGCCAGCAGCCTCCGGACAGGGGGGCACAATGAGCAGTTCTTC. It is translated as CASSLRTGGHNEQFF.

This chain connects TRBV5-1 to TRBJ2-7; D gene ambiguous. Germline V lookup: CDR1 SGHRS, CDR2 YFSETQ. Trimming removed 3 bases from V and 0 bases from J, with 4 bases in between. The CDR3 totals 12 residues. In DNA form, the CDR3 reads TGCGCCAGCAGCTGGGACTCCTACGAGCAGTACTTC. Amino acids: CASSWDSYEQYF.

The chain uses TRBV4-1 and TRBJ2-2; no clear D. This CDR3 has 13 amino acids. The germline CDR1 and CDR2 sequences are MGHRA and YSYEKL. Trimming took off 0 bases at V and 7 bases at J, with 6 bases between the two ends. This chain's CDR3 is CASSQELVGELFF. CDR3 nucleotides: TGCGCCAGCAGCCAAGAGCTCGTCGGGGAGCTGTTTTTT.

J is TRBJ2-1 and V is TRBV29-1; D tentatively reads TRBD1 or TRBD2 (5 bases each). The CDR3 runs 11 residues. From germline, CDR1 is SQVTM and CDR2 ANQGSEA. Trimming shortened V by 3 bases and J by 5 bases, and 5 bases separated the two germline ends. The CDR3 DNA reads TGCAGCGTTGAGGGGGACAATGAGCAGTTCTTC. Translation: CSVEGDNEQFF.

The rearrangement links TRBV9 to TRBJ2-7, with D unclear. CDR3 length: 14 residues. The V gene's germline CDR1 is SGDLS and CDR2 YYNGEE. V was pared by 6 bases and J by 0 bases, with 13 bases between. In DNA form, the CDR3 reads TGTGCCAGCAACCCGGACGGGTTCTCCTACGAGCAGTACTTC. Its protein is CASNPDGFSYEQYF.

The chain uses TRBV4-1 and TRBJ2-1; D ambiguous. Germline values: CDR1 MGHRA, CDR2 YSYEKL. CDR3 length equals 15 residues. Trimming removed 0 bases at V and 6 bases at J, with 12 bases between. Here the CDR3 DNA reads TGCGCCAGCAGCCAAGAACGTAGAGGAACCAATGAGCAGTTCTTC. Translated, it gives CASSQERRGTNEQFF.

The chain carries TRBV2 and TRBJ2-5; no definite D call. CDR3 length: 11 residues. V was clipped by 4 bases and J by 5 bases, with 5 bases between them. Germline CDR1 is SNHLY and CDR2 is FYNNEI. The CDR3 bases are TGTGCCAGCAGTGGGTTCGAGACCCAGTACTTC. Translating it yields CASSGFETQYF.

The V gene is TRBV4-1, the J gene TRBJ2-1; 7 bases agree with TRBD2. Unmatched junction bases numbered 5, after V lost 0 bases and J lost 6 bases. This CDR3 region has 15 residues. The germline CDR1 and CDR2 sequences are MGHRA and YSYEKL. The chain's CDR3 is CASSQEGGLVNEQFF. The CDR3, as DNA: TGCGCCAGCAGCCAAGAGGGAGGACTAGTCAATGAGCAGTTCTTC.

This clone was seen once. V and J are TRBV7-8 and TRBJ2-6; unclear D gene. This CDR3 has 15 residues. CDR1 is SGHVS and CDR2 is FQNEAQ in the germline V gene. V dropped 5 bases and J dropped 4 bases, with 12 bases sitting between them. CDR3 DNA: TGTGCCAGCAGCCCCCCCGGTAACGGGGCCAACGTCCTGACTTTC. Protein: CASSPPGNGANVLTF.

In nucleotides, the CDR3 is TGTGCCAGCAGCTCCCTGGACAGGGTAGAGACCCAGTACTTC. Protein sequence: CASSSLDRVETQYF. The chain carries TRBV7-9 and TRBJ2-5, with 8 bases that match TRBD1. In germline, CDR1 is SEHNR, CDR2 FQNEAQ (reference sequence). The V segment lost 4 bases and the J segment 4 bases; nucleotides outside the gene matches: 5. CDR3 length: 14 amino acids.